The sequence of this T cell receptor beta chain was determined in a study of blood T cell repertoires in COVID-19 (dated by TCRdb to about 2020). About the full investigation: Collaborator samples came from the United States, Italy and Spain and covered acute and convalescent phases of COVID-19. The prospective study material was composed of cDNA or gDNA derived from T cells, B-cell-depleted T cells, or PBMCs. Deeply sampled blood TCRbeta repertoires from subjects exposed to, actively infected with, or recovered from COVID-19 were included in the dataset. The repertoires were released in a freely available public database intended as a resource for research on the immune response to SARS-CoV-2. The samples were drawn from two sources: the first 160 participants of the ongoing ImmuneRACE study, and fewer than 1,500 subjects contributed by 6 global collaborators. A de-identified subject ID, COVID-19 status, age in years and sex were almost always included in the sample metadata. Where available, HLA class I and class II types were taken from metadata supplied by the sample provider and were not determined by assay-based typing.

Concerning this clone: No cognate antigen has been identified for it. No base quality information exists; no much larger clone differs at one position.

Broad study findings and their caveats: Clinical and demographic metadata were provided uncurated, with the amount varying by source and participant.

From the germline V gene, CDR1 is SGHRS and CDR2 is YFSETQ. The CDR3 has 16 amino acids, counting the end cysteine and phenylalanine. Only the CDR3 part of the read is kept: 48 bases, read in frame from the first base. Trimming removed 2 bases from V and 9 bases from J, leaving 18 bases between the germline ends. Enrolling through a virtual design, the prospective study's participants ranged in age from roughly 18 to 90 years and lived across roughly 24 United States geographic areas. Cohort assignment in the prospective study relied on participant-reported clinical history from a screening survey and a study questionnaire. Recovered participants in ImmuneRACE Cohort 3 were defined by two consecutive negative NP/OP PCR tests, clearance by a healthcare professional, or resolution of symptoms. Each participant in the prospective study had whole blood, serum and a nasopharyngeal or oropharyngeal swab collected by mobile phlebotomists. Over a roughly 2-month period, participants in the prospective study had the option of providing additional blood draws and questionnaires. Before DNA extraction, prospective study blood samples were shipped either frozen or at room temperature.

The immunoSEQ Assay, a bias-controlled multiplex PCR, was used to amplify TCRbeta CDR3 regions from genomic DNA. The original pipeline was this. Within the assay, amplification of reference gene primers was used to estimate how many nucleated cells each sample contained. To quantify the absolute abundance of each unique TCRbeta CDR3 rearrangement, sequence reads were collapsed and filtered. For each sample, productive Simpson clonality was calculated as the square root of Simpson's diversity index across productive rearrangements. Imported from immuneACCESS, the table was reduced by TCRdb to in-frame sequences with V and J called. These copies leave out some clones; in studies compared against another copy, an unresolved V gene accounts for under half, and the cause of the remainder is not known. The V and J calls and the clone size are those of that table, but D and trimming were determined from the DNA. The sample has about half a million clones on record, 75% to 90% of them singletons. The top ten clones comprise roughly 8% of the sample.

Recombination linked TRBV5-1 to TRBJ1-6, with the D gene not confidently named. Sequenced: PBMCs or T cells enriched from blood (not recorded which). This clonotype was obtained from a woman between 55 and 75 years old who had recovered from COVID-19. The DNA reads TGCGCCAGCAGCTTTTACCAATTGGAGCCCTCTTCACCCCTCCACTTT. It specifies CASSFYQLEPSSPLHF. Beyond the CDR3, the reference TRBV5-1 and TRBJ1-6 genes provide the residues; the full variable domain reads: KAGVTQTPRYLIKTRGQQVTLSCSPISGHRSVSWYQQTPGQGLQFLFEYFSETQRNKGNFPGRFSGRQFSNSRSEMNVSTLELGDSALYLCASSFYQLEPSSPLHFGNGTRLTVT.